This TCR beta chain was sequenced during a study of T cells expressing NK-cell markers. Overall study: Seven sequenced donors out of eight were HCMV-seropositive, one seronegative. Broader study findings: Topping the CD3+CD56-NKG2C+ fraction as well were these clonotypes, in several donors.

cDNA encoding TCR beta was synthesized via 5'RACE template switching incorporating UMIs. TCRdb derives one entry per CDR3 protein from the 5' RACE reads, leaving out DNA. In total, the table holds about 380,000 distinct CDR3 sequences. On this clonotype: Antigen specificity is unknown.

The CDR3 length is 15 residues. This sequence joins TRBV12-3 or TRBV12-4 and TRBJ1-3; as DNA is missing, the TRBD1 call by TCRdb cannot be tested. The sequenced sample was blood T cells: a sorted CD56 or NKG2C T cell subset, CD4+ or CD8+ T cells, or bulk PBMC T cells (not recorded which). The origin of this receptor is a man aged 18-69 years in good health. This chain's CDR3 is CASSPGHSSGNTIYF.